Reported below is one TCR beta chain. The antigen remains undetermined. Assay: immunoSEQ multiplex PCR; the TCRdb copy retains only in-frame clones and omits some. The sample lists about 40,000 clones, about 76% occurring once. CDR3 length equals 12 residues. V dropped 8 bases and J dropped 4 bases, with 11 bases sitting between them. The germline V gene has CDR1 SGHTA and CDR2 FQGNSA. These data originate in a study of T cells in localized non-small cell lung cancer. General study results and limits: Those with higher blood T cell density had longer overall survival. Uninvolved adjacent lung showed the highest T cell clonality, exceeding tumor.

This chain connects TRBV7-2 to TRBJ1-2; D is unresolved. This sample comprised peripheral blood mononuclear cells, obtained before any cancer treatment. The TCR sequence derives from a male donor aged 60 or over with stage II lung adenocarcinoma. The CDR3 sequence is CASSHRAYGYTF. The CDR3 DNA is TGTGCCAGCTCCCATAGGGCCTATGGCTACACCTTC.